A single T cell receptor (beta chain) is shown here with its context. This sample is drawn from a study of shared clonotypes between healthy human individuals. Here immunoSEQ multiplex PCR was the method, and the copy in TCRdb shows in-frame clones only, minus some. The data show about 2 million clones, about 95% seen once. The length of the CDR3 is 15 residues. V was shortened by 0 bases and J by 0 bases, with 4 bases between the two germline ends. Germline-derived CDR1 and CDR2 are SGDLS and YYNGEE. The chain uses TRBV9 and TRBJ2-6; the D is unclear. Source material: naive CD4+ T cells sorted from blood. Documented subset: CD45RA+ positively selected. This receptor was taken from a man aged 18 to 29 in good health. Here the CDR3 reads CASSVGPSGANVLTF. The DNA for the CDR3 is TGTGCCAGCAGCGTAGGACCCTCTGGGGCCAACGTCCTGACTTTC.